The clone carrying this T cell receptor beta chain was picked up a small number of times. The antigen is unknown. Documented treatment: roughly 10-day PBMC culture with coronavirus spike peptide pools or control peptides (ViraFEST assay). In the ViraFEST assay, peptide-pool expansion preceded TCR sequencing of expanded clonotypes. The data were taken from a study of vaccination and CD4 T cells after COVID-19. Study details: Sampling that followed vaccination took place a median 72 days after dose two, within a range of 14 to 241. Points from the study as a whole: The rise in median SARS-CoV-2-reactive clonotypes, from around 20 to 38, was not significant.

Cultured CD4+ T-cell DNA underwent Oncomine TCR Beta short-read sequencing. TCRdb independently ran MiXCR on the PCR reads; one entry per CDR3 protein. The sample records about 16,000 distinct CDR3 sequences, roughly half being singletons. The TCR originated in a human donor who had recovered from COVID-19. The material was CD4+ T cells from blood, cultured in vitro, obtained before SARS-CoV-2 vaccination.

The CDR3 reads CASSLDGRLNTEAFF. CDR3 DNA sequence: TGTGCCAGCAGCTTAGATGGCCGACTGAACACTGAAGCTTTCTTT. V usage is TRBV7-9 and J usage is TRBJ1-1; D gene uncertain. This CDR3 spans 15 amino acids. With 1 base removed from V and 0 bases from J, the gap between germline ends came to 9 bases. The V gene's germline CDR1 is SEHNR and CDR2 FQNEAQ (reference sequence).